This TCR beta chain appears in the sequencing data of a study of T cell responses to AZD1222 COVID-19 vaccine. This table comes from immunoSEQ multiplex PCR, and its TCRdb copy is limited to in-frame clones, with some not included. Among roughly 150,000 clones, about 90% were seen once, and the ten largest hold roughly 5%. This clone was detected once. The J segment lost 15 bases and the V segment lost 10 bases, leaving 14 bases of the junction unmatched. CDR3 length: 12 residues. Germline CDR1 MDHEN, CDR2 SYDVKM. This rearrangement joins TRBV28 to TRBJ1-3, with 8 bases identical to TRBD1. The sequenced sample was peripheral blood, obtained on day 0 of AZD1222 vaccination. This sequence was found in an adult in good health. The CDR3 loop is CATSEQGGLGYF. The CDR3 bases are TGTGCCACCTCCGAACAGGGGGGGTTAGGATATTTT. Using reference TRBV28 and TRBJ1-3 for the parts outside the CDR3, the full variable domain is DVKVTQSSRYLVKRTGEKVFLECVQDMDHENMFWYRQDPGLGLRLIYFSYDVKMKEKGDIPEGYSVSREKKERFSLILESASTNQTSMYLCATSEQGGLGYFGEGSWLTVV.